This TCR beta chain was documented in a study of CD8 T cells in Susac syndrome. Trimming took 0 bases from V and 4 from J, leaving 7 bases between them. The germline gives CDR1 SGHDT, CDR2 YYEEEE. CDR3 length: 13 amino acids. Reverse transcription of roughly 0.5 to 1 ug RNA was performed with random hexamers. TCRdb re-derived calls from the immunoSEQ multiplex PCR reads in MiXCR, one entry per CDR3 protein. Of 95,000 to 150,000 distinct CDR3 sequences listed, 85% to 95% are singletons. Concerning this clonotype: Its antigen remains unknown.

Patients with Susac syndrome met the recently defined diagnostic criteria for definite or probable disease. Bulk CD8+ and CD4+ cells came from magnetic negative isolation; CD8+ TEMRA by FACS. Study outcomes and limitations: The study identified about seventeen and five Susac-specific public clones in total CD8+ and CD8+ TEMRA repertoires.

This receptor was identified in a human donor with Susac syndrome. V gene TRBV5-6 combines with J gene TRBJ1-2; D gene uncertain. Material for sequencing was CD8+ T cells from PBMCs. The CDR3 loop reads CASSLEGSYGYTF. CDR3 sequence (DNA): TGTGCCAGCAGCTTGGAGGGCAGCTATGGCTACACCTTC.